These 31 T cell receptor beta chains came from one sample sequenced in a study of CD8+CD57+ T cells in acquired aplastic anemia. TCR beta VDJ combinations and CDR3 sequences were profiled from genomic DNA. TCRdb re-called the reads with MiXCR, one entry per CDR3 protein. Among hundreds of thousands of distinct CDR3 sequences, around 45% were seen once, and the ten largest hold over 7.5%. Selection for sequencing was limited to patients who had shown CD8+CD57+ cell expansion by flow cytometry. Sequencing input: sorted CD4+, CD8+, or CD8+CD57+ T cells (not recorded which) from PBMCs. The receptors come from a human donor with aplastic anemia.

This clonotype was observed once. The chain recombines TRBV20-1 with TRBJ2-5, with TRBD2 matching over 13 bases. The trim removed 3 bases at V and 5 bases at J, leaving 12 bases unmatched. Looked up from germline, CDR1 is DFQATT and CDR2 is SNEGSKA (reference sequence). The CDR3 sequence is 17 residues long. The CDR3 coding sequence is TGCAGTGCTAGGGATACCTGGGGACTAGCGGGGCATGAGACCCAGTACTTC. It is translated as CSARDTWGLAGHETQYF.

This chain links TRBV7-9 with TRBJ2-2; D is possibly TRBD1 or TRBD2 (6 bases each). The V gene lost 1 base and the J gene lost 9 bases, with 21 bases spanning the gap. The CDR3 runs to 17 residues. CDR1 SEHNR and CDR2 FQNEAQ come from the germline V gene (reference sequence). The chain's CDR3 is CASSLDIRTGAPRELFF. The CDR3 region has the DNA TGTGCCAGCAGCTTAGATATCCGGACGGGGGCCCCCAGGGAGCTGTTTTTT.

Comment on this clonotype: The junction differs from germline at one of its ends, possibly a read error. The chain couples TRBV7-9 to TRBJ1-2; unclear D gene. In germline, CDR1 is SEHNR, CDR2 FQNEAQ (reference sequence). CDR3 length: 12 residues. The CDR3 DNA reads TGTGCCAGCAGCTTAGGTTCGTATGGCTGCACCTTC. Protein sequence: CASSLGSYGCTF.

The V gene is TRBV4-2, the J gene TRBJ2-7; D is undetermined. The germline gives CDR1 LGHNA, CDR2 YNFKEQ. Trimming shortened V by 5 bases and J by 3 bases, and 17 bases separated the two germline ends. This CDR3 has 15 residues. CDR3 loop: CASSFEMMAGYEQYF. The CDR3 DNA sequence: TGTGCCAGCAGCTTCGAGATGATGGCTGGCTACGAGCAGTACTTC.

This chain joins TRBV4-1 and TRBJ2-2; possible D gene TRBD2, 6 bases. Trimming cost V 1 base and J 7 bases, with 7 bases left between them. CDR3 length equals 13 residues. Per the germline V gene, CDR1 is MGHRA and CDR2 is YSYEKL. This CDR3 is CASSQGGVGELFF. CDR3 in DNA: TGCGCCAGCAGCCAAGGGGGGGTCGGGGAGCTGTTTTTT.

This clonotype was recorded at least ten times. The rearrangement joins TRBV5-1 to TRBJ2-7; a possible D gene is TRBD1 (6 bases). From germline, CDR1 is SGHRS and CDR2 YFSETQ. This CDR3 spans 15 amino acids. Trimming removed 4 bases at V and 2 bases at J, with 16 bases between. This chain's CDR3 is CASSQIPGHPYEQYF. The CDR3 DNA reads as TGCGCCAGCAGCCAAATTCCGGGACACCCCTACGAGCAGTACTTC.

This clonotype was found a few times. The chain recombines TRBV6-1 with TRBJ1-5; D gene ambiguous. The CDR3 runs to 14 residues. Germline V gives CDR1 MNHNS, CDR2 SASEGT. The germline V and J ends were trimmed by 1 base and 7 bases, with 11 bases remaining between them. The CDR3 region is CASSEGEIRQPQHF. CDR3 nucleotides: TGTGCCAGCAGTGAAGGGGAAATTCGACAGCCCCAGCATTTT.

As regards this clonotype: A much larger clone lies one base from this, so it may be a read error. The chain uses TRBV7-3 and TRBJ2-1; D is unresolved. Germline-derived CDR1 and CDR2 are SGHTA and FQGTGA. The CDR3 length is 15 residues. The CDR3 bases are TGTGCCAGCAGCTTAGGGGTGGGAAATTACAGTGAGCAGTTCTTC. It yields the protein CASSLGVGNYSEQFF.

The chain is built from TRBV7-2 and TRBJ2-2; D remains ambiguous. The CDR3 loop spans 14 amino acids. Looked up from germline, CDR1 is SGHTA and CDR2 is FQGNSA. V was cut by 7 bases and J by 6 bases, with 15 bases left in between. This CDR3 is CASKGRIFAGELFF. In nucleotides, the CDR3 is TGTGCCAGCAAAGGGCGGATTTTCGCCGGGGAGCTGTTTTTT.

The V gene is TRBV2, the J gene TRBJ2-7; D possibly corresponds to TRBD2 (8 bases). Germline V CDR1 and CDR2: SNHLY, FYNNEI. The CDR3 length is 17 residues. The ends were cut back, 2 bases at V and 5 bases at J, with 22 bases in the middle. CDR3 protein: CASSESEGAQRGNEQYF. DNA of the CDR3: TGTGCCAGCAGTGAATCCGAGGGGGCCCAGCGGGGGAACGAGCAGTACTTC.

On this clonotype: Being one base from a much bigger clone, this may be a read error. CDR3 sequence: CASSVAPDTEALF. CDR3 sequence (DNA): TGTGCCAGCAGCGTAGCCCCAGACACTGAAGCTCTCTTT. The chain uses TRBV9 and TRBJ1-1; the D is unclear. Per germline, CDR1 SGDLS and CDR2 YYNGEE. The CDR3 extends over 13 amino acids.

This clonotype occurred many times. This chain uses TRBV5-1 with TRBJ1-2, with D unresolved. Germline-derived CDR1 and CDR2 are SGHRS and YFSETQ. V dropped 0 bases and J dropped 1 base, with 13 bases sitting between them. The CDR3 is made up of 16 amino acids. The DNA of the CDR3 is TGCGCCAGCAGCTTGGGCCTTCAAAGCCTTAACTATGGCTACACCTTC. This sequence encodes CASSLGLQSLNYGYTF.

A few counts support this clonotype. At one end the junction does not follow the germline gene, possibly because of a read error. This sequence joins TRBV20-1 and TRBJ2-1; 11 bases are a match to TRBD2. Germline values: CDR1 DFQATT, CDR2 SNEGSKA (reference sequence). CDR3 length: 19 amino acids. The DNA of the CDR3 is TGCAGTGCTAGGGTCGGTACTAGCGGGAGCATCAGGGCCTACAATGGGCAGTTCTTC. Translating it yields CSARVGTSGSIRAYNGQFF.

This clonotype was observed a single time. This chain uses TRBV25-1 with TRBJ2-2, with D possibly being TRBD2 (5 bases). V dropped 5 bases and J dropped 4 bases, with 11 bases sitting between them. Germline CDR1 is MGHDK and CDR2 is SYGVNS. The length of the CDR3 is 14 residues. DNA for the CDR3: TGTGCCAGCAGTAATGCGGGCAGCACCGGGGAGCTGTTTTTT. It yields the protein CASSNAGSTGELFF.

This clonotype was counted a few times. V is TRBV28 and J is TRBJ1-5; D gene ambiguous. The CDR3 has 15 residues. Trimming shortened V by 2 bases and J by 4 bases, and 12 bases separated the two germline ends. Germline V lookup: CDR1 MDHEN, CDR2 SYDVKM. The CDR3 nucleotides are TGTGCCAGCAGTTTACTAGACACTTCGAATCAGCCCCAGCATTTT. This gives the protein CASSLLDTSNQPQHF.

The V gene is TRBV5-1, the J gene TRBJ2-3, with 14 positions matching TRBD2. Losses at the gene ends were 0 bases for V and 2 bases for J; bases not matched to a gene: 5. The CDR3 contains 18 residues. The germline V gene has CDR1 SGHRS and CDR2 YFSETQ. The CDR3 protein is CASSLGRTSGGNTDTQYF. The CDR3 bases are TGCGCCAGCAGCTTGGGACGGACTAGCGGGGGGAACACAGATACGCAGTATTTT. Full variable domain (outside the CDR3, taken from reference TRBV5-1 and TRBJ2-3): KAGVTQTPRYLIKTRGQQVTLSCSPISGHRSVSWYQQTPGQGLQFLFEYFSETQRNKGNFPGRFSGRQFSNSRSEMNVSTLELGDSALYLCASSLGRTSGGNTDTQYFGPGTRLTVL.

The sample holds many counts of this clonotype. This chain links TRBV7-8 with TRBJ2-5, with 10 positions matching TRBD2. The CDR3 totals 19 residues. Losses at the gene ends were 3 bases for V and 3 bases for J; bases not matched to a gene: 16. Germline V lookup: CDR1 SGHVS, CDR2 FQNEAQ. In nucleotides, the CDR3 is TGTGCCAGCAGCTTCCCCAAACTAGCGGGGACCTGGCGTAAAGAGACCCAGTACTTC. It translates to CASSFPKLAGTWRKETQYF.

The chain employs TRBV6-6 and TRBJ2-3; a possible D gene is TRBD2 (6 bases). The CDR3 length is 15 residues. Trimming took off 5 bases at V and 0 bases at J, with 12 bases between the two ends. CDR1 is MNHNY, CDR2 SVGAGI, per germline (reference sequence). CDR3 protein: CASSEVSGSTDTQYF. The CDR3 DNA sequence: TGTGCCAGCAGTGAAGTCAGCGGGAGCACAGATACGCAGTATTTT.

This clonotype was counted ten times or more. The chain recombines TRBV20-1 with TRBJ2-1, with 14 bases aligning to TRBD2. This CDR3 contains 16 residues. Trimming at V came to 6 bases and at J to 4 bases, leaving 8 bases not matched to a gene. CDR1 and CDR2 from the germline V gene are DFQATT and SNEGSKA (reference sequence). CDR3 coding DNA: TGCAGTGCGACCGGGACTAGCGGGAGTACTTACAATGAGCAGTTCTTC. It yields the protein CSATGTSGSTYNEQFF.

The CDR3 is CATSDFPTDYGYTF. DNA for the CDR3: TGTGCCACCAGTGATTTCCCTACAGACTATGGCTACACCTTC. The chain recombines TRBV24-1 with TRBJ1-2; D is uncertain. The germline V gene encodes CDR1 KGHDR and CDR2 SFDVKD. The CDR3 is 14 amino acids. Trimming pared 1 base from V and 3 bases from J, leaving 8 bases between.

This clonotype came up many times. An end of the junction differs from the germline gene, which may be a read error. The chain carries TRBV7-7 and TRBJ1-4; 11 bases fit TRBD1. The CDR3 extends over 15 amino acids. Germline values: CDR1 SSHAT, CDR2 FNYEAQ (reference sequence). The CDR3 DNA reads TGTGCTAGCAGCTTAGGGGACAGGGGGTTCGAAAAACTGTTTTTT. Translated: CASSLGDRGFEKLFF.

With respect to this clonotype: The final CDR3 position lacks the conserved phenylalanine or tryptophan, pointing to a likely read error. The limits of the CDR3 on the DNA are not certain, so only TCRdb's listed CDR3 is given. V usage is TRBV29-1 and J usage is TRBJ2-3; the listed D gene, TRBD2, was not tested against the DNA. Germline V gives CDR1 SQVTM, CDR2 ANQGSEA. The CDR3 extends over 9 residues, inclusive of both ends. The CDR3 region is CSDMGLAGV.

The J gene is TRBJ2-2, the V gene TRBV4-3, with 9 bases fitting TRBD2. With 0 bases clipped from V and 6 bases from J, the junction kept 5 bases outside the gene matches. The CDR3 runs to 16 residues. Germline V gives CDR1 LGHNA, CDR2 YSLEER. CDR3 residues: CASSQEGGGASGELFF. The CDR3 bases are TGCGCCAGCAGCCAAGAAGGCGGGGGGGCTTCCGGGGAGCTGTTTTTT.

This chain connects TRBV6-6 to TRBJ1-2, with 9 positions matching TRBD1. The CDR3 is 16 residues long. V was pared by 0 bases and J by 6 bases, with 8 bases of the junction left unmatched. Germline assignment: CDR1 MNHNY and CDR2 SVGAGI (reference sequence). The chain's CDR3 is CASSYSIPDRGDGYTF. DNA for the CDR3: TGTGCCAGCAGTTACTCGATTCCGGACAGGGGTGATGGCTACACCTTC.

In its sample, this clonotype was seen many times. The chain recombines TRBV5-4 with TRBJ1-2; no clear D. Trimming stripped 3 bases from V and 2 bases from J, with 11 bases between. Germline V gene sequence: CDR1 SGHNT, CDR2 YYREEE (reference sequence). CDR3 length: 14 residues. The CDR3 nucleotides read TGTGCCAGCAGCTGGCAAACAGAGAACTATGGCTACACCTTC. Amino acid sequence: CASSWQTENYGYTF.

This clonotype showed up many times. The genes are TRBV15 and TRBJ1-4; possibly TRBD1 for D (5 bases). Germline CDR1 reads LNHNV; CDR2 reads YYDKDF (reference sequence). CDR3 length equals 16 residues. V was cut by 1 base and J by 4 bases, with 13 bases left in between. The CDR3 nucleotides read TGTGCCACCAGCAGAGTTACCGGGGCTGGTAATGAAAAACTGTTTTTT. Amino acid sequence: CATSRVTGAGNEKLFF.

This clonotype was seen once. This chain uses TRBV24-1 with TRBJ1-2; D perhaps matches TRBD1 (6 bases). CDR1 is KGHDR, CDR2 SFDVKD, per germline. CDR3 size: 14 residues. Deletions cut 3 bases from V and 5 bases from J, with 12 bases between. The CDR3 region is CATSDEGQMYGYTF. DNA of the CDR3: TGTGCCACCAGTGATGAAGGACAGATGTATGGCTACACCTTC.

This clonotype was recorded at least ten times. The chain combines TRBV6-5 with TRBJ2-7; 10 nucleotides match TRBD2. V was pared by 2 bases and J by 4 bases, with 5 bases of the junction left unmatched. The CDR3 is 15 residues long. CDR1 and CDR2 from the germline V gene are MNHEY and SVGAGI. In DNA form, the CDR3 reads TGTGCCAGCAGTTACGGAGCGGGAGGGCCTTACGAGCAGTACTTC. It translates to CASSYGAGGPYEQYF.

This clonotype has a handful of counts. The chain is built from TRBV9 and TRBJ2-7; a possible D gene is TRBD1 (6 bases). Per germline, CDR1 SGDLS and CDR2 YYNGEE. This CDR3 comprises 13 residues. V shed 4 bases and J shed 1 base, with 9 bases lying between them. CDR3 region: CASSSGTSYEQYF. The CDR3 DNA reads as TGTGCCAGCAGCTCCGGGACATCCTACGAGCAGTACTTC.

At least ten counts were recorded for this clonotype. The chain has TRBV6-4 and TRBJ2-5; 11 positions agree with TRBD2. V lost 6 bases and J lost 1; bases outside the gene matches: 7. Germline CDR1 is MRHNA and CDR2 is SNTAGT. This CDR3 region has 16 residues. CDR3 in amino acids: CASSPGGTSGQETQYF. For the CDR3, the DNA is TGTGCCAGCAGCCCCGGGGGGACTAGCGGCCAAGAGACCCAGTACTTC.

This clonotype showed up many times. The V and J genes are TRBV9 and TRBJ2-7; 13 positions agree with TRBD2. Unmatched junction bases numbered 6, after V lost 4 bases and J lost 5 bases. The CDR3 has 15 amino acids. The V gene's germline CDR1 is SGDLS and CDR2 YYNGEE. The chain's CDR3 is CASSPLGLAGDEQYF. As DNA, the CDR3 is TGTGCCAGCAGCCCCCTTGGACTAGCGGGAGACGAGCAGTACTTC.